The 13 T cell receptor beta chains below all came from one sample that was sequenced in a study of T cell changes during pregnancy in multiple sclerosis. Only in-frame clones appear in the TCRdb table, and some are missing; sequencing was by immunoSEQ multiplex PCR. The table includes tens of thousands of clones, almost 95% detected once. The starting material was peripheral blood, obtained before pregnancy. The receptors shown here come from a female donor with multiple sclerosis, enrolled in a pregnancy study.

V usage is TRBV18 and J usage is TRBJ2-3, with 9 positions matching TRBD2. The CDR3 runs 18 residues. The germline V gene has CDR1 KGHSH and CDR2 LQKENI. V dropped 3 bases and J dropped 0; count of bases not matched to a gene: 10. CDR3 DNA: TGTGCCAGCTCACCGGCTGTTCTAGCGGGACTTAGCACAGATACGCAGTATTTT. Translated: CASSPAVLAGLSTDTQYF.

The CDR3 sequence: CASSDRGEVIDSPLHF. The CDR3 DNA follows: TGTGCCAGCAGTGACCGGGGGGAGGTGATTGATTCACCCCTCCACTTT. The V and J genes are TRBV25-1 and TRBJ1-6, with D perhaps matching TRBD1 (5 bases). Germline-derived CDR1 and CDR2 are MGHDK and SYGVNS. With 3 bases removed from V and 8 bases from J, the gap between germline ends came to 17 bases. This CDR3 spans 16 amino acids. Full variable domain (outside the CDR3, taken from reference TRBV25-1 and TRBJ1-6): EADIYQTPRYLVIGTGKKITLECSQTMGHDKMYWYQQDPGMELHLIHYSYGVNSTEKGDLSSESTVSRIRTEHFPLTLESARPSHTSQYLCASSDRGEVIDSPLHFGNGTRLTVT.

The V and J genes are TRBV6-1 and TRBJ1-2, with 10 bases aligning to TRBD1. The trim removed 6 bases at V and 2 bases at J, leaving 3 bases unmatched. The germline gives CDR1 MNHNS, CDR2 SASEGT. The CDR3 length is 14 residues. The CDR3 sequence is CASRLTGGNYGYTF. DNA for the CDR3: TGTGCCAGCAGGCTGACAGGGGGCAACTATGGCTACACCTTC.

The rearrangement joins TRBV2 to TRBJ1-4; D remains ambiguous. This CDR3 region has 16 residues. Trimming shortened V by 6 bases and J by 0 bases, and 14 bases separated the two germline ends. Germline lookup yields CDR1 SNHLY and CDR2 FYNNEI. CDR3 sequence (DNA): TGTGCCAGCAGGGTGTCCCTCAGATCAACTAATGAAAAACTGTTTTTT. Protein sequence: CASRVSLRSTNEKLFF.

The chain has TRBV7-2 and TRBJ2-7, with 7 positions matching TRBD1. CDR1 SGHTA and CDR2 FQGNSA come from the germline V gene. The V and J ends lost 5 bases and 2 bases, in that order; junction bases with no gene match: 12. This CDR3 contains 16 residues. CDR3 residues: CASSQSVTGLTYEQYF. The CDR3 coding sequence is TGTGCCAGCAGCCAGAGTGTGACAGGGCTCACCTACGAGCAGTACTTC.

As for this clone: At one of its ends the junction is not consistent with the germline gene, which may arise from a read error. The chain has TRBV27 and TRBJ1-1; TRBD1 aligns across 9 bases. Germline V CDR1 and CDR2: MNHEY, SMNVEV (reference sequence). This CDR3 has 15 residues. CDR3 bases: TGTGTCAGCAGTTTGGGGGACAGGGATTTCACTGAAGCTTTCTTT. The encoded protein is CVSSLGDRDFTEAFF.

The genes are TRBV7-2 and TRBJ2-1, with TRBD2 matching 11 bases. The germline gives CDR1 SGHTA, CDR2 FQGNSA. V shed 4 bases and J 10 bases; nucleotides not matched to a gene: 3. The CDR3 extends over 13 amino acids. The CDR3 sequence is CASSSRTSGEQFF. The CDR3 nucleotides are TGTGCCAGCAGCTCAAGGACTAGCGGGGAGCAGTTCTTC.

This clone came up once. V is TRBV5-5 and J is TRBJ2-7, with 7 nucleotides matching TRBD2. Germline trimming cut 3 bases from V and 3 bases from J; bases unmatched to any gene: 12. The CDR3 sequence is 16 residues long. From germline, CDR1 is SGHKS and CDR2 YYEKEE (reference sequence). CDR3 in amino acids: CASSWRPSGTSYEQYF. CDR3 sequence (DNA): TGTGCCAGCAGCTGGCGACCTAGCGGAACTAGCTACGAGCAGTACTTC. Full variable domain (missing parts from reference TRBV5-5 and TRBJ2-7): DAGVTQSPTHLIKTRGQQVTLRCSPISGHKSVSWYQQVLGQGPQFIFQYYEKEERGRGNFPDRFSARQFPNYSSELNVNALLLGDSALYLCASSWRPSGTSYEQYFGPGTRLTVT.

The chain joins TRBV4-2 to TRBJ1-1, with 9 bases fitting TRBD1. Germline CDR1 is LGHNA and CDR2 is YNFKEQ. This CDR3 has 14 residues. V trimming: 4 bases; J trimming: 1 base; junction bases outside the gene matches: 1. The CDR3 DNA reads TGTGCCAGCAGCCGGGGACAGGGGAACACTGAAGCTTTCTTT. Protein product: CASSRGQGNTEAFF.

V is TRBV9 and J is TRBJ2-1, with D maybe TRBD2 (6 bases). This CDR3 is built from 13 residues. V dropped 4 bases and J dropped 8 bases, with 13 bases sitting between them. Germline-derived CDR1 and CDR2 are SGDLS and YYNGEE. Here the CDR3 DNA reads TGTGCCAGCAGCCCATATTCGGGGGATGAGCAGTTCTTC. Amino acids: CASSPYSGDEQFF.

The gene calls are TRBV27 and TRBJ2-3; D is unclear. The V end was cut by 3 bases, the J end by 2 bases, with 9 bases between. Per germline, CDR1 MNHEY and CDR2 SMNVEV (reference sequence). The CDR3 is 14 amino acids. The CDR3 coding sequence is TGTGCCAGCAGTTTGGGTACAGCCACAGATACGCAGTATTTT. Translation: CASSLGTATDTQYF.

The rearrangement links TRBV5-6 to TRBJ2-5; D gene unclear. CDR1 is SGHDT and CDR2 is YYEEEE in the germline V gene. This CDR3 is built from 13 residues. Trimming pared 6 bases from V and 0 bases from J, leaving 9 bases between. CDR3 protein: CASIGANQETQYF. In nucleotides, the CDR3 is TGTGCCAGCATAGGAGCTAACCAAGAGACCCAGTACTTC.

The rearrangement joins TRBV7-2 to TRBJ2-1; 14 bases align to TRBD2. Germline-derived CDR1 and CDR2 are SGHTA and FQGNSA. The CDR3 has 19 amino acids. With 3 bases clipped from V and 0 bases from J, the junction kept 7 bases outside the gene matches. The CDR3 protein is CASSLGTSGGVSSYNEQFF. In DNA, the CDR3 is TGTGCCAGCAGCTTGGGGACTAGCGGGGGTGTTAGCTCCTACAATGAGCAGTTCTTC.